Below, 18 T cell receptor beta chains from the same sample are listed, as sequenced in a study of cytomegalovirus exposure and HLA in healthy donors. The PCR ran on 60 Vbeta and 13 Jbeta primers. Generated by immunoSEQ multiplex PCR, the TCRdb table keeps only in-frame clones and is missing some. This table holds 100,000 to 150,000 clones, around 74% found once. The sample taken for sequencing was PBMCs. All receptors derive from a man in his fifties or sixties in good health and CMV-seropositive.

The V and J genes are TRBV5-4 and TRBJ2-7; possible D gene TRBD2, 6 bases. Germline-derived CDR1 and CDR2 are SGHNT and YYREEE (reference sequence). This CDR3 comprises 15 residues. The V and J ends lost 1 base and 2 bases respectively, with 13 bases between them. CDR3 sequence reads: CASSLSLSGTYEQYF. CDR3 sequence (DNA): TGTGCCAGCAGCTTGTCCCTTAGCGGTACCTACGAGCAGTACTTC.

This clone has only one observation. The chain uses TRBV4-1 and TRBJ2-7; the D gene is possibly TRBD2 (6 bases). CDR1 MGHRA and CDR2 YSYEKL come from the germline V gene. Trimming shortened V by 3 bases and J by 4 bases, and 16 bases separated the two germline ends. The CDR3 has 15 amino acids. CDR3 region: CASSHRDSLGYEQYF. The CDR3 bases are TGCGCCAGCAGCCACAGGGACTCCTTGGGATACGAGCAGTACTTC.

The chain combines TRBV18 with TRBJ2-5; TRBD2 matches at 15 bases. V lost 3 bases to trimming and J lost 4 bases; unmatched junction nucleotides: 3. Germline CDR1 KGHSH, CDR2 LQKENI. The CDR3 extends over 16 amino acids. The CDR3 region is CASSPGLAGGVETQYF. Written as DNA, the CDR3 is TGTGCCAGCTCACCCGGACTAGCGGGGGGGGTAGAGACCCAGTACTTC.

The chain links TRBV14 to TRBJ2-3, with TRBD1 as a possible D gene (6 bases). The V gene lost 3 bases and the J gene lost 4 bases, with 17 bases spanning the gap. Germline-derived CDR1 and CDR2 are SGHDN and FVKESK. This CDR3 is built from 16 residues. CDR3 bases: TGTGCCAGCAGCCATCTCGGGACAAAGGGGGCAGATACGCAGTATTTT. Translated: CASSHLGTKGADTQYF.

As concerns this clone: Its ends do not fully match the called genes, so a read error is possible. The rearrangement uses TRBV7-7 and TRBJ2-1; possible D gene TRBD1, 6 bases. Germline CDR1 SSHAT, CDR2 FNYEAQ (reference sequence). This CDR3 spans 13 amino acids. CDR3: CASSSHRDNEQFF. The CDR3 DNA reads TGTGCTAGCAGCTCCCACAGGGACAATGAGCAGTTCTTC. The entire variable domain, with the rest obtained from reference TRBV7-7 and TRBJ2-1, is as follows: GAGVSQSPRYKVTKRGQDVTLRCDPISSHATLYWYQQALGQGPEFLTYFNYEAQPDKSGLPSDRFSAERPEGSISTLTIQRTEQRDSAMYRCASSSHRDNEQFFGPGTRLTVL.

As regards this clone: Its ends do not fully match the called genes, so a read error is possible. V usage is TRBV7-9 and J usage is TRBJ2-3; D call uncertain. Looked up from germline, CDR1 is SEHNR and CDR2 is FQNEAQ (reference sequence). The length of the CDR3 is 14 residues. The CDR3 protein is CSSSFDSNTDTQYF. The DNA for the CDR3 is TGTTCCAGCAGCTTCGACTCAAACACAGATACGCAGTATTTT. Full variable domain (rest looked up from reference TRBV7-9 and TRBJ2-3): DTGVSQNPRHKITKRGQNVTFRCDPISEHNRLYWYRQTLGQGPEFLTYFQNEAQLEKSRLLSDRFSAERPKGSFSTLEIQRTEQGDSAMYLCSSSFDSNTDTQYFGPGTRLTVL.

This chain joins TRBV5-1 and TRBJ2-1; D perhaps matches TRBD1 (5 bases). V was clipped by 5 bases and J by 4 bases, with 13 bases between them. Germline V lookup: CDR1 SGHRS, CDR2 YFSETQ. The CDR3 contains 14 residues. CDR3 DNA: TGCGCCAGCAGTGCAGGGTCCGATTACAATGAGCAGTTCTTC. This gives the protein CASSAGSDYNEQFF.

The V gene is TRBV15, the J gene TRBJ2-1; TRBD2 might be the D (6 bases). Between the trimmed V and J ends, which lost 5 bases and 4 bases, there was a span of 12 bases. The CDR3 runs 14 residues. Germline values: CDR1 LNHNV, CDR2 YYDKDF (reference sequence). CDR3 DNA sequence: TGTGCCACCAGCGGGGCCGGAGGGTACAATGAGCAGTTCTTC. Translating gives CATSGAGGYNEQFF.

V is TRBV27 and J is TRBJ2-1; 8 bases match TRBD1. CDR1 is MNHEY, CDR2 SMNVEV, per germline (reference sequence). With 4 bases clipped from V and 2 bases from J, the junction kept 7 bases outside the gene matches. This CDR3 contains 16 residues. CDR3 sequence reads: CASSSRTGIPYNEQFF. The CDR3 region has the DNA TGTGCCAGCAGTTCAAGGACAGGGATCCCCTACAATGAGCAGTTCTTC.

The rearrangement joins TRBV28 to TRBJ1-5; no clear D. CDR3 length: 16 amino acids. Between the trimmed V and J ends, which lost 2 bases and 2 bases, there was a span of 13 bases. The germline gives CDR1 MDHEN, CDR2 SYDVKM. In DNA form, the CDR3 reads TGTGCCAGCAGTTTAGGAGGAACACGGGGCAATCAGCCCCAGCATTTT. It encodes CASSLGGTRGNQPQHF.

V gene TRBV7-2 combines with J gene TRBJ2-7, with 7 bases lining up with TRBD1. Germline V gives CDR1 SGHTA, CDR2 FQGNSA. After removal of 5 bases from V and 6 bases from J, the junction contained 7 bases not matched to a gene. The CDR3 covers 13 residues. The CDR3 loop reads CASSIPWTGEQYF. CDR3 bases: TGTGCCAGCAGCATACCCTGGACAGGCGAGCAGTACTTC.

The chain combines TRBV5-1 with TRBJ2-7; D not resolved. This CDR3 comprises 13 residues. Trimming pared 5 bases from V and 2 bases from J, leaving 11 bases between. Germline V gives CDR1 SGHRS, CDR2 YFSETQ. The DNA of the CDR3 is TGCGCCAGCAGTGCCGGCAGGACCTACGAGCAGTACTTC. Protein: CASSAGRTYEQYF.

The chain recombines TRBV13 with TRBJ2-5; 15 nucleotides agree with TRBD2. The CDR3 length is 16 residues. Trimming cost V 4 bases and J 5 bases; bases outside gene matches: 5. From germline, CDR1 is PRHDT and CDR2 FYEKMQ (reference sequence). The CDR3 protein is CASSSRTSGRGETQYF. The CDR3 DNA is TGTGCCAGCAGCTCCAGGACTAGCGGGAGGGGGGAGACCCAGTACTTC.

About this clone: A junction boundary mismatches the germline segment, possibly from a read error. This chain connects TRBV5-1 to TRBJ2-7, with D unresolved. Germline CDR1 is SGHRS and CDR2 is YFSETQ. The CDR3 has 12 amino acids. The CDR3, as DNA: TGCGCCAGCAGCTTGGACTCCTACGGGCAGTACTTC. This gives the protein CASSLDSYGQYF.

The genes are TRBV29-1 and TRBJ1-2; tentatively, D is TRBD1 (5 bases). Germline V gives CDR1 SQVTM, CDR2 ANQGSEA. The CDR3 is 13 residues long. V was cut by 3 bases and J by 9 bases, with 17 bases left in between. CDR3 protein: CSVERGRRGSYTF. The CDR3 nucleotides read TGCAGCGTTGAGAGGGGCAGGCGGGGAAGCTACACCTTC.

This chain links TRBV5-1 with TRBJ1-2, with a possible D match to TRBD1 (5 bases). Trimming pared 2 bases from V and 5 bases from J, leaving 16 bases between. Germline values: CDR1 SGHRS, CDR2 YFSETQ. The CDR3 runs 15 residues. CDR3: CASSFREGAAYGYTF. The CDR3 DNA reads as TGCGCCAGCAGCTTCAGGGAGGGAGCCGCTTATGGCTACACCTTC. Together with reference TRBV5-1 and TRBJ1-2, the CDR3 gives the full variable domain: KAGVTQTPRYLIKTRGQQVTLSCSPISGHRSVSWYQQTPGQGLQFLFEYFSETQRNKGNFPGRFSGRQFSNSRSEMNVSTLELGDSALYLCASSFREGAAYGYTFGSGTRLTVV.

The V and J genes are TRBV10-3 and TRBJ2-5; 12 nucleotides align to TRBD1. The V and J ends lost 6 bases and 5 bases, in that order; junction bases with no gene match: 7. The CDR3 has 15 amino acids. Germline CDR1 ENHRY, CDR2 SYGVKD. CDR3 in DNA: TGTGCCATCAGGGGGACAGGGGGCCGTGGGGAGACCCAGTACTTC. Translated: CAIRGTGGRGETQYF.

The V and J genes are TRBV7-3 and TRBJ2-5, with 10 bases matching TRBD1. The DNA end favors TRBJ2-7, so the J call may be wrong. The CDR3 length is 14 residues. Germline CDR1 and CDR2: SGHTA and FQGTGA. The CDR3 is CASRTGTGVSEQYF. The CDR3 nucleotides are TGTGCCAGCAGAACCGGGACAGGGGTAAGCGAGCAGTACTTC.